This is a list of T cell receptor beta chains from one sample in a study of CD8 T cells in ankylosing spondylitis. MiXCR, run by TCRdb on the 5' RACE reads, gives a single entry per CDR3 protein. Altogether fewer than 200,000 distinct CDR3 sequences are present, about 18% being singletons, with the ten largest covering 4.3%. The sample consisted of blood, either unsorted or a sorted T cell fraction (not recorded which). The receptors were gathered from a male donor aged 5 to 29 with ankylosing spondylitis or in good health (not recorded which). Each CDR3 is given with its conserved first and last residue. Fields, in order: CDR3 protein, J gene, V gene.

CSVAPGTILGELFF,TRBJ2-2,TRBV29-1
CASSLYGSVETQYF,TRBJ2-5,TRBV7-9
CASSSGGGWIEQYF,TRBJ2-7,TRBV12-3/TRBV12-4
CSARDLTRTVTGELFF,TRBJ2-2,TRBV20-1
CASSLAAASGSIAQFF,TRBJ2-1,TRBV5-1
CASSLRLGGVNQETQYF,TRBJ2-5,TRBV12-3/TRBV12-4
CASCPLGMGNQPQHF,TRBJ1-5,TRBV6-5
CASSRTSGTYNEQFF,TRBJ2-1,TRBV6-4
CASSYLGQGIQETQYF,TRBJ2-5,TRBV5-1
CASNPGLADYNEQFF,TRBJ2-1,TRBV5-6
CAWSVLAGGPTGELFF,TRBJ2-2,TRBV30
CASSYDSSYEQYF,TRBJ2-7,TRBV6-5
CASSSPLAGGHNEQFF,TRBJ2-1,TRBV7-9
CASSLAGTPISGGELFF,TRBJ2-2,TRBV5-5
CASSLFSGIEGEQYF,TRBJ2-7,TRBV5-1
CASSYPPGRESEQYF,TRBJ2-7,TRBV6-2/TRBV6-3
CSVTGTINYEAFF,TRBJ1-1,TRBV29-1
CASTRDNNEQFF,TRBJ2-1,TRBV12-3/TRBV12-4
CASSTGPSKETQYF,TRBJ2-5,TRBV7-8
CASSQEYGRETQYF,TRBJ2-5,TRBV4-1
CASSRPGTPNEKLFF,TRBJ1-4,TRBV3-1
CSVTVGGTGELFF,TRBJ2-2,TRBV29-1
CASSQAAVGREFGVQFF,TRBJ2-1,TRBV4-3
CASRRVGQGMSYNSPLHF,TRBJ1-6,TRBV7-9
CSGKTASSYNEQFF,TRBJ2-1,TRBV29-1
CSVGGGSWYEQYF,TRBJ2-7,TRBV29-1
CASSLRVTDTQYF,TRBJ2-3,TRBV12-3/TRBV12-4
CAISDREKNIQYF,TRBJ2-4,TRBV10-3